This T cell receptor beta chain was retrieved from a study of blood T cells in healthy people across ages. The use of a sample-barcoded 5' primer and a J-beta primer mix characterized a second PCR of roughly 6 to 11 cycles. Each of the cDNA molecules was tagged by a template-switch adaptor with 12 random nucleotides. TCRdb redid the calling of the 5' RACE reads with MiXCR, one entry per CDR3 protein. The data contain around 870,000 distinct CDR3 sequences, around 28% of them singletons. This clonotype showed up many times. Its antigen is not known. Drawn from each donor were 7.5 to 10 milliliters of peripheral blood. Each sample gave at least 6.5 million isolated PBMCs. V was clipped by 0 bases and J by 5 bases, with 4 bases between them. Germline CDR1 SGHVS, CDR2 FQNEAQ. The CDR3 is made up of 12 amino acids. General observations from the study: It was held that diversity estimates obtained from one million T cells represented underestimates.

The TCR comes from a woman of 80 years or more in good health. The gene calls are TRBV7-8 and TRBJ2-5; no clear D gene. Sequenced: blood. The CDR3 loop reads CASSLAWETQYF. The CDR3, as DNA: TGTGCCAGCAGCTTAGCCTGGGAGACCCAGTACTTC.